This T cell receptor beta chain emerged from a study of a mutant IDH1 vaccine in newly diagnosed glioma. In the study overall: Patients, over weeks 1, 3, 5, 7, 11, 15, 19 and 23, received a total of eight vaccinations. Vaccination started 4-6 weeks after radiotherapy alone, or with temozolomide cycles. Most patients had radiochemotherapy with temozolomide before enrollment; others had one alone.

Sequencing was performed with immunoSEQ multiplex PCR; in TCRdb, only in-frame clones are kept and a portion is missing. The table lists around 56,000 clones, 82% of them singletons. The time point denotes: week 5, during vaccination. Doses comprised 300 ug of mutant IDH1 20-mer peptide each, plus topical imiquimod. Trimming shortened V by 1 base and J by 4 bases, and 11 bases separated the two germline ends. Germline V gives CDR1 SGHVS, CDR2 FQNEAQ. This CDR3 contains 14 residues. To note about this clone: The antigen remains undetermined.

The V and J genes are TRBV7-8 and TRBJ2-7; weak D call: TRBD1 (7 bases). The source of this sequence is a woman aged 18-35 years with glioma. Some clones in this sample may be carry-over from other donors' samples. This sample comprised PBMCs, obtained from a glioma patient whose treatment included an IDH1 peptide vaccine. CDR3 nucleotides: TGTGCCAGCAGCTTAGGGGCAGGGGGGTACGAGCAGTACTTC. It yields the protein CASSLGAGGYEQYF.